These 9 T cell receptor beta chains were all obtained from the same sample, sequenced in a study of blood T cell repertoires in COVID-19. Method: immunoSEQ multiplex PCR; TCRdb's copy keeps in-frame clones and lacks some. The data show fewer than 250,000 clones, 83% seen once. Sequenced sample: peripheral blood. These receptors were obtained from a man aged 50 to 59 with active or convalescent COVID-19.

This sequence joins TRBV6-1 and TRBJ2-7, with D maybe TRBD1 (6 bases). The CDR3 is made up of 15 amino acids. Germline assignment: CDR1 MNHNS and CDR2 SASEGT. Trimming took 1 base from V and 4 from J, leaving 14 bases between them. CDR3 bases: TGTGCCAGCAGTGAAGTTGGTGGGGACAAGTACGAGCAGTACTTC. Encoded protein: CASSEVGGDKYEQYF.

This clone was detected only a few times. The chain joins TRBV19 to TRBJ1-6; 10 positions match TRBD1. The CDR3 is 13 amino acids. Germline assignment: CDR1 LNHDA and CDR2 SQIVND (reference sequence). V lost 7 bases and J lost 15; bases outside the gene matches: 9. The CDR3 DNA is TGTGCCAGTACGGGACAGGGGATCGGTCTCCTCCACTTT. Translated: CASTGQGIGLLHF.

CDR3 sequence reads: CASSLDFVVLYEQYF. CDR3 sequence (DNA): TGTGCCAGCAGCTTAGATTTCGTCGTCCTCTACGAGCAGTACTTC. The chain carries TRBV11-2 and TRBJ2-7; D gene uncertain. Germline values: CDR1 SGHAT, CDR2 FQNNGV. This CDR3 is 15 amino acids long. The V end lost 0 bases, the J end lost 3 bases, and 12 bases lay between the germline ends.

The V call is TRBV5-1, the J call TRBJ2-5; TRBD2 might be the D (5 bases). The V gene lost 1 base and the J gene lost 5 bases, with 18 bases spanning the gap. Germline values: CDR1 SGHRS, CDR2 YFSETQ. CDR3 length: 16 residues. The CDR3 nucleotides are TGCGCCAGCAGCTTGAATCGGGCAGGAGGATTGGAGACCCAGTACTTC. It codes for CASSLNRAGGLETQYF.

This rearrangement joins TRBV2 to TRBJ2-3; D unclear. The length of the CDR3 is 12 residues. Germline V lookup: CDR1 SNHLY, CDR2 FYNNEI. V lost 5 bases and J lost 2, with 5 bases in between. The CDR3 is CASSRVTDTQYF. The CDR3 region has the DNA TGTGCCAGCAGTCGAGTCACAGATACGCAGTATTTT.

The gene calls are TRBV5-5 and TRBJ1-1, with 7 bases that match TRBD1. Germline loops: CDR1 SGHKS, CDR2 YYEKEE (reference sequence). The CDR3 is made up of 16 amino acids. Trimming at V came to 4 bases and at J to 4 bases, leaving 13 bases not matched to a gene. CDR3 amino acids: CASSRGEGARSTEAFF. The CDR3 coding sequence is TGTGCCAGCAGCCGAGGCGAGGGGGCGCGGAGCACTGAAGCTTTCTTT.

The CDR3 here is CASSLAKTSGFAYEQYF. DNA for the CDR3: TGCGCCAGCAGCTTGGCCAAGACTAGCGGGTTCGCCTACGAGCAGTACTTC. V is TRBV5-1 and J is TRBJ2-7; 10 nucleotides agree with TRBD2. CDR1 is SGHRS, CDR2 YFSETQ, per germline. J gave up 2 bases and V 0 bases, and 8 bases lay outside the gene matches. The CDR3 sequence is 17 residues long.

This chain uses TRBV29-1 with TRBJ1-2; no clear D gene. Germline CDR1 and CDR2: SQVTM and ANQGSEA. Between the trimmed V and J ends, which lost 1 base and 8 bases, there was a span of 11 bases. This CDR3 has 12 residues. CDR3 amino acids: CSVEALTEGYTF. In DNA form, the CDR3 reads TGCAGCGTTGAAGCCCTGACTGAGGGCTACACCTTC.

J is TRBJ1-2 and V is TRBV28; TRBD1 might be the D (5 bases). The V end lost 3 bases, the J end lost 5 bases, and 16 bases lay between the germline ends. CDR1 is MDHEN, CDR2 SYDVKM, per germline. The CDR3 contains 15 residues. The CDR3 spells CASSFLQGGGYGYTF. The CDR3 region has the DNA TGTGCCAGCAGTTTTTTGCAGGGAGGAGGGTATGGCTACACCTTC.